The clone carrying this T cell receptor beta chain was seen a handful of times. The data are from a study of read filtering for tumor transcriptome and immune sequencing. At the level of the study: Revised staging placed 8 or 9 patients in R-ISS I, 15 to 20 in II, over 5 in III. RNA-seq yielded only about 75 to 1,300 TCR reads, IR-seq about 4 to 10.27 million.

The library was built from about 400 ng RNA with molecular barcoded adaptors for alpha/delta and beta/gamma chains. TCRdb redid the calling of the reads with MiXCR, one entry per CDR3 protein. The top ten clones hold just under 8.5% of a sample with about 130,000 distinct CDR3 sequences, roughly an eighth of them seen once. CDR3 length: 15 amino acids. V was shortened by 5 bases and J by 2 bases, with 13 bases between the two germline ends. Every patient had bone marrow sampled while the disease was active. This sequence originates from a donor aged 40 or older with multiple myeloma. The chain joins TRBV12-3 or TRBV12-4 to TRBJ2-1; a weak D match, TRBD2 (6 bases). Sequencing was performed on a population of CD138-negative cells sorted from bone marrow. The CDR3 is CASSREFIPYNEQFF. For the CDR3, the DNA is TGTGCCAGCAGTCGGGAGTTCATCCCCTACAATGAGCAGTTCTTC.